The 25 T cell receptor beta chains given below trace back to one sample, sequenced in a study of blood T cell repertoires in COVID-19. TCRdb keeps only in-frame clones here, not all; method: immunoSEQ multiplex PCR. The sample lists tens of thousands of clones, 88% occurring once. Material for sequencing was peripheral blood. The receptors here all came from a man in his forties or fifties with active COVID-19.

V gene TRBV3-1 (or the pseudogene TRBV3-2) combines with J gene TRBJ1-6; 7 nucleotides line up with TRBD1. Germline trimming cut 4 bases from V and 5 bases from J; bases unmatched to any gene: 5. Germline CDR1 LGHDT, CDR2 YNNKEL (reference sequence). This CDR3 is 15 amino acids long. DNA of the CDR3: TGTGCCAGCAGCCGGACAGGAGGGCATAATTCACCCCTCCACTTT. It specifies CASSRTGGHNSPLHF.

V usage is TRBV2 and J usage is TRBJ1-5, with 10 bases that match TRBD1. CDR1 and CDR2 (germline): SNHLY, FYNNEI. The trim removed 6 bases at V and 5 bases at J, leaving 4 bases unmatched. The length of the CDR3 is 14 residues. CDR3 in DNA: TGTGCCAGCAGCCGACAGGGGGCCGATCAGCCCCAGCATTTT. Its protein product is CASSRQGADQPQHF.

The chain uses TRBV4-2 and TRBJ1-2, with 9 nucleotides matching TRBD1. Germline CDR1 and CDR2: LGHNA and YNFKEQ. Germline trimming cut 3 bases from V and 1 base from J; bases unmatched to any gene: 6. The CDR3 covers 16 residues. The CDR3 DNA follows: TGTGCCAGCAGCCATGCCGGGACAGGGATTAACTATGGCTACACCTTC. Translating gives CASSHAGTGINYGYTF.

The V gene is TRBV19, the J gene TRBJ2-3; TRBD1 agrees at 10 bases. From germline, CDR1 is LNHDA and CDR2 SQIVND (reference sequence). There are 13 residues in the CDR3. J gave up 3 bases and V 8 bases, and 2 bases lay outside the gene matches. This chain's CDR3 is CASRDRGTDTQYF. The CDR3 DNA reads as TGTGCCAGTCGGGACAGGGGAACAGATACGCAGTATTTT.

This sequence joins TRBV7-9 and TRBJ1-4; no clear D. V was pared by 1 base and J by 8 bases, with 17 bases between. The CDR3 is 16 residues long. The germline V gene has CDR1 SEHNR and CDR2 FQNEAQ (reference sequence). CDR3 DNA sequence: TGTGCCAGCAGCTTAGAAGTAGCGGGGTCGACCGAAAAACTGTTTTTT. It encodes CASSLEVAGSTEKLFF.

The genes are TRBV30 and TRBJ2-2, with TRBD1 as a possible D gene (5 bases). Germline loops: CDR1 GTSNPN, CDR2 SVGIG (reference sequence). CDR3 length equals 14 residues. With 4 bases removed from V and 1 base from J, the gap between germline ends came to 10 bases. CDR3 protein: CAWMYDRNTGELFF. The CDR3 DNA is TGTGCCTGGATGTACGACAGGAACACCGGGGAGCTGTTTTTT. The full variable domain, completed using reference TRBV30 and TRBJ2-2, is SQTIHQWPATLVQPVGSPLSLECTVEGTSNPNLYWYRQAAGRGLQLLFYSVGIGQISSEVPQNLSASRPQDRQFILSSKKLLLSDSGFYLCAWMYDRNTGELFFGEGSRLTVL.

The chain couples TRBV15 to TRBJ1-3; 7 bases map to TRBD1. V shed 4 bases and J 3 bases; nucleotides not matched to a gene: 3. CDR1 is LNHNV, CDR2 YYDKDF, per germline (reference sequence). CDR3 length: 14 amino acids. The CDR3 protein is CATSNRQGGNTIYF. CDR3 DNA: TGTGCCACCAGCAACCGACAGGGTGGAAACACCATATATTTT.

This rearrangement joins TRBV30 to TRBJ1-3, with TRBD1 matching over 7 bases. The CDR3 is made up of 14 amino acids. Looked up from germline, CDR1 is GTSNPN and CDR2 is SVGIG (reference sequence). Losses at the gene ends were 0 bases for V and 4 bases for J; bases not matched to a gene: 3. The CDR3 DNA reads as TGTGCCTGGAGTGTCCAGGGGGTCGGAAACACCATATATTTT. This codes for CAWSVQGVGNTIYF.

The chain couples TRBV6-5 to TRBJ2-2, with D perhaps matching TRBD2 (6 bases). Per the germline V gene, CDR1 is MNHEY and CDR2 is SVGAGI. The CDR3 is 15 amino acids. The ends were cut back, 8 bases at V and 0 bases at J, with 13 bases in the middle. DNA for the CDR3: TGTGCCAGCCGGGGGACTTTTGCGAACACCGGGGAGCTGTTTTTT. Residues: CASRGTFANTGELFF.

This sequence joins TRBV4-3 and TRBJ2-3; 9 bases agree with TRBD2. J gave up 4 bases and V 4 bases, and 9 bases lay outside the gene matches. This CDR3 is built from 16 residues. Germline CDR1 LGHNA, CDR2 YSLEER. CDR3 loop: CASSLLAGGPADTQYF. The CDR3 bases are TGCGCCAGCAGCCTTCTGGCGGGAGGGCCGGCAGATACGCAGTATTTT.

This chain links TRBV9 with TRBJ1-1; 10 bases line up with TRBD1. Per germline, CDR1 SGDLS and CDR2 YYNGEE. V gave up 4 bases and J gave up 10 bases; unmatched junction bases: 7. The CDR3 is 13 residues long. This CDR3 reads CASSPPGDRGAFF. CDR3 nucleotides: TGTGCCAGCAGCCCCCCCGGGGACAGGGGAGCTTTCTTT.

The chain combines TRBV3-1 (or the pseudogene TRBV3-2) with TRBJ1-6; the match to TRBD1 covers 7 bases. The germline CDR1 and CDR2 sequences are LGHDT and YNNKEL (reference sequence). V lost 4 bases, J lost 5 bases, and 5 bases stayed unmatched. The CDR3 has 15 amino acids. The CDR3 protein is CASSLRDSNNSPLHF. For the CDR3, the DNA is TGTGCCAGCAGCCTCCGGGACAGCAATAATTCACCCCTCCACTTT.

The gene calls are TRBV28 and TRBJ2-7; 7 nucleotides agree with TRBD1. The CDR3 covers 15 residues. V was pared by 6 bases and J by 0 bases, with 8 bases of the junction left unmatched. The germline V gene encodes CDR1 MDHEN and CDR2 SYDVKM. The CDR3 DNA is TGTGCCAGCAGACGCCTACAGGGGAGCTCCTACGAGCAGTACTTC. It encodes CASRRLQGSSYEQYF.

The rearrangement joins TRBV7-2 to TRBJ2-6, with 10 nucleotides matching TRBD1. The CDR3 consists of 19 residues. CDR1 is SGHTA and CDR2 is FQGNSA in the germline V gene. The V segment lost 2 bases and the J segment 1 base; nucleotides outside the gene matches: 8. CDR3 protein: CASSLIFGDRGSGANVLTF. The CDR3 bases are TGTGCCAGCAGCTTAATTTTTGGGGACAGGGGTTCTGGGGCCAACGTCCTGACTTTC. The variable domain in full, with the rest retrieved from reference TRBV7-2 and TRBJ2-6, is GAGVSQSPSNKVTEKGKDVELRCDPISGHTALYWYRQSLGQGLEFLIYFQGNSAPDKSGLPSDRFSAERTGGSVSTLTIQRTQQEDSAVYLCASSLIFGDRGSGANVLTFGAGSRLTVL.

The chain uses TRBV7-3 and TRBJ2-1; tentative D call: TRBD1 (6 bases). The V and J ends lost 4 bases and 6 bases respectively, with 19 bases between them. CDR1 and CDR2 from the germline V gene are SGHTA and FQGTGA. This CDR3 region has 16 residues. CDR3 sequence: CASSSGPGKGGNEQFF. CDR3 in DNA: TGTGCCAGCAGCTCCGGACCAGGTAAAGGGGGCAATGAGCAGTTCTTC.

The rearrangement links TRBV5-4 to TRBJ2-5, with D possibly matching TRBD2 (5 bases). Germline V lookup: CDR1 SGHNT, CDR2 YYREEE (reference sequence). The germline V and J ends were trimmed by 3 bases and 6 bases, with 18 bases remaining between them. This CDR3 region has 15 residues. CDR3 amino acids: CASSSGLVIGQTQYF. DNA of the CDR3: TGTGCCAGCAGCTCCGGACTCGTCATAGGTCAGACCCAGTACTTC.

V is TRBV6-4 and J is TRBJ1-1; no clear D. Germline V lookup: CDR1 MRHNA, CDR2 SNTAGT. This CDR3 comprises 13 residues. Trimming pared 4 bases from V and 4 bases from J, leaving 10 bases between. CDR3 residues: CASSALRGTEAFF. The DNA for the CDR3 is TGTGCCAGCAGTGCCCTCCGGGGCACTGAAGCTTTCTTT.

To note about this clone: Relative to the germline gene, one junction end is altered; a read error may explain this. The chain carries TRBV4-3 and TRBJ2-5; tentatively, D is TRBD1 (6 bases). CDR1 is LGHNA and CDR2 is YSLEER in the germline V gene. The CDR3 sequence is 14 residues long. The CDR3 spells CASSQDRFQETQYF. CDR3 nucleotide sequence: TGCGCCAGCAGTCAAGACAGGTTCCAAGAGACCCAGTACTTC.

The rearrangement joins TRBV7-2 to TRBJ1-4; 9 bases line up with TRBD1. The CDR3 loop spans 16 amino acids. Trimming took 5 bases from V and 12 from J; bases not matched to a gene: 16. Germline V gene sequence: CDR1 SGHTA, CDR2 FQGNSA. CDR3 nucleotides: TGTGCCAGCAGCCCACCGCCGGGACAGGGAAGCGGGGAACTGTTTTTT. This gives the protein CASSPPPGQGSGELFF.

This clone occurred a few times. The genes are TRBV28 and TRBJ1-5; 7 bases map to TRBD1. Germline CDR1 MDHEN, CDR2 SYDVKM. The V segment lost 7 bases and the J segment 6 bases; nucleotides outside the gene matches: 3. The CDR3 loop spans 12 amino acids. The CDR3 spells CASTDRAQPQHF. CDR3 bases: TGTGCCAGCACTGACAGGGCTCAGCCCCAGCATTTT. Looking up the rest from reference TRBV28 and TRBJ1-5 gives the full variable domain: DVKVTQSSRYLVKRTGEKVFLECVQDMDHENMFWYRQDPGLGLRLIYFSYDVKMKEKGDIPEGYSVSREKKERFSLILESASTNQTSMYLCASTDRAQPQHFGDGTRLSIL.

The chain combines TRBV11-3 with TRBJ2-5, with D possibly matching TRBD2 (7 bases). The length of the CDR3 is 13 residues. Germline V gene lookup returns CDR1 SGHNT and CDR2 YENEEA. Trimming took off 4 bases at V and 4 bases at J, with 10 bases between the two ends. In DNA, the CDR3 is TGTGCCAGCAGCTGGGGGGGCCGAGAGACCCAGTACTTC. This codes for CASSWGGRETQYF.

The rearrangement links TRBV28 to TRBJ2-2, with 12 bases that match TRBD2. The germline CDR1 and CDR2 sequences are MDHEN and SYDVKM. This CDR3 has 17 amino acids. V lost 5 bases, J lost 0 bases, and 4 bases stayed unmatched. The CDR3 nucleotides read TGTGCCAGCAGTCCCCGGACTAGCGGGACGAACACCGGGGAGCTGTTTTTT. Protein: CASSPRTSGTNTGELFF.

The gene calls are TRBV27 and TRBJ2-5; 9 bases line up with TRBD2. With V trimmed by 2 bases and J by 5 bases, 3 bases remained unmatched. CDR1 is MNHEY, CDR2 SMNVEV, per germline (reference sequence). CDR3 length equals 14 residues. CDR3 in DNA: TGTGCCAGCAGTTTACTAGCGGGAAGGGAGACCCAGTACTTC. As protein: CASSLLAGRETQYF.

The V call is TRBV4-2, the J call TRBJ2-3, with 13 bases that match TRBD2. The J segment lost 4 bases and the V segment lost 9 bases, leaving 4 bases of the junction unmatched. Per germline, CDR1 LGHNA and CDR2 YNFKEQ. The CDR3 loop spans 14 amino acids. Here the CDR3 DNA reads TGTGCCAGTACTAGCGGGAGGGCTTCAGATACGCAGTATTTT. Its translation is CASTSGRASDTQYF.

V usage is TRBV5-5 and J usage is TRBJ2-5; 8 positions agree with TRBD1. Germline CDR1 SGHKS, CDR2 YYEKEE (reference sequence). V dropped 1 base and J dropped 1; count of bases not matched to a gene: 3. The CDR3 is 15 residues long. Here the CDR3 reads CASSLNRGFQETQYF. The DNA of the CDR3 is TGTGCCAGCAGCTTGAACAGGGGGTTCCAAGAGACCCAGTACTTC.